Listed below are T cell receptor beta chains from one sample, sequenced in a study of cytomegalovirus exposure and HLA in healthy donors. Clones were read by immunoSEQ multiplex PCR, and TCRdb kept only the in-frame ones, dropping some. The profile shows 150,000 to 200,000 clones, around 85% of them singletons. Sample: PBMCs. Receptors originate from a woman in her 30s in good health and CMV-seronegative. Each CDR3 is given with its conserved first and last residue. The order of the fields is V gene, clone size, J gene, D gene, CDR3 protein, CDR3 DNA. A D gene is named only where the DNA matches it firmly. Some rows have no size entry. The others give once, few or many, or a class for an expanded clone.

>TRBV19|.|TRBJ1-5|TRBD1
CASSIDPTGQGASSSQPQHF
TGTGCCAGTAGTATAGATCCGACAGGACAGGGGGCCTCTAGCAGTCAGCCCCAGCATTTT
>TRBV29-1|.|TRBJ2-5|TRBD1
CSVDGTGAGETQYF
TGCAGCGTTGACGGGACAGGGGCAGGGGAGACCCAGTACTTC
>TRBV4-1|.|TRBJ1-4|.
CASSHHRVTNEKLFF
TGCGCCAGCAGCCATCACAGGGTAACTAATGAAAAACTGTTTTTT
>TRBV5-8|.|TRBJ2-2|.
CASSLRGPGELFF
TGTGCCAGCAGCTTGAGGGGTCCCGGGGAGCTGTTTTTT
>TRBV20-1|.|TRBJ1-4|.
CSAGANEKLFF
TGCAGTGCAGGGGCTAATGAAAAACTGTTTTTT
>TRBV6-1|.|TRBJ2-1|TRBD2
CASSGREGQFNEQFF
TGTGCCAGCAGTGGGCGGGAGGGCCAGTTTAACGAGCAGTTCTTC
>TRBV19|.|TRBJ1-1|.
CASSLRGTAEAFF
TGTGCCAGTAGCCTCCGGGGTACGGCTGAAGCTTTCTTT
>TRBV5-4|.|TRBJ2-3|TRBD1
CASSLMLQGADTQYF
TGTGCCAGCAGCTTGATGTTGCAGGGGGCAGATACGCAGTATTTT
>TRBV27|.|TRBJ2-1|TRBD1
CASSPRTGYGPSEQFF
TGTGCCAGCAGTCCGAGGACAGGGTATGGCCCTTCGGAGCAGTTCTTC
>TRBV2|.|TRBJ1-6|.
CASSGQTIRSPLHF
TGTGCCAGCAGTGGACAGACAATTAGGTCACCCCTCCACTTT
>TRBV19|.|TRBJ2-7|TRBD1
CATSGTGGMKHEQYF
TGTGCCACTTCAGGGACAGGGGGCATGAAACACGAGCAGTACTTC
>TRBV9|.|TRBJ2-1|.
CASSVAGVEQFF
TGTGCCAGCAGCGTAGCGGGAGTTGAGCAGTTCTTC
>TRBV19|.|TRBJ2-5|TRBD1
CASRGWGQETQYF
TGTGCCTCCAGGGGGTGGGGTCAAGAGACCCAGTACTTC
>TRBV4-3|few|TRBJ1-6|.
CASSQDRGGANSPLHF
TGCGCCAGCAGCCAAGATAGGGGGGGCGCTAATTCACCCCTCCACTTT
>TRBV27|.|TRBJ2-2|TRBD2
CASSPVFGGWSGELFF
TGTGCCAGCAGTCCGGTTTTCGGGGGGTGGTCCGGGGAGCTGTTTTTT
>TRBV19|.|TRBJ1-5|.
CASSIEGPRGSQPQHF
TGTGCCAGTAGTATTGAAGGACCCAGGGGTAGTCAGCCCCAGCATTTT
>TRBV27|.|TRBJ2-7|TRBD1
CASGRQGTEQYF
TGTGCCAGCGGCCGACAGGGTACCGAGCAGTACTTC
>TRBV4-1|few|TRBJ2-1|.
CASSQVSLGSYEQFF
TGCGCCAGCAGCCAGGTATCACTAGGGTCCTATGAGCAGTTCTTC
>TRBV7-2|.|TRBJ2-1|TRBD2
CASRGTSGYNEQFF
TGTGCCAGCCGGGGGACTAGCGGATACAATGAGCAGTTCTTC
>TRBV30|.|TRBJ2-7|TRBD2
CAWSVPALAGAGRYEQYF
TGTGCCTGGAGTGTACCCGCCCTAGCGGGAGCGGGGAGGTACGAGCAGTACTTC
>TRBV7-9|.|TRBJ1-5|.
CASSLGGGEPQHF
TGTGCCAGCAGCTTAGGCGGAGGGGAGCCCCAGCATTTT
>TRBV2|once|TRBJ1-2|TRBD1
CASRAGTGPSYGYTF
TGTGCCAGCAGAGCCGGGACAGGGCCATCTTATGGCTACACCTTC
>TRBV6-4|once|TRBJ1-4|.
CASSEGKGFNEKLFF
TGTGCCAGCAGTGAGGGGAAGGGGTTTAATGAAAAACTGTTTTTT
>TRBV30|.|TRBJ1-1|.
CAWSTGLTTEAFF
TGTGCCTGGAGTACAGGGCTGACCACTGAAGCTTTCTTT
>TRBV27|.|TRBJ1-6|.
CASSPRQDPSSYNSPLHF
TGTGCCAGCAGTCCACGACAGGACCCTAGCTCCTATAATTCACCCCTCCACTTT
>TRBV4-1|.|TRBJ2-7|.
CASSQPKTGARAVLRVYEQYF
.
>TRBV19|.|TRBJ1-2|.
CASSNTPWDSGYTF
TGTGCCAGTAGTAATACTCCCTGGGACTCTGGCTACACCTTC
>TRBV30|.|TRBJ2-1|TRBD2
CAWSVLLWTGTSGPRSYNEQFF
TGTGCCTGGAGTGTACTCCTATGGACCGGGACTAGCGGGCCCCGATCCTACAATGAGCAGTTCTTC
>TRBV6-6|few|TRBJ1-1|TRBD1
CASNGLRDRDTEAFF
TGTGCCAGTAATGGTTTGCGGGACAGGGACACTGAAGCTTTCTTT
>TRBV10-2|.|TRBJ1-1|.
CASSGWQNTEAFF
TGCGCCAGCAGTGGATGGCAGAACACTGAAGCTTTCTTT
>TRBV5-1|.|TRBJ2-7|.
CASSTGLQSSYEQYF
TGCGCCAGCAGCACTGGACTGCAAAGCTCCTACGAGCAGTACTTC
>TRBV5-8|.|TRBJ2-2|TRBD1
CASSLTGTGLHGELFF
TGTGCCAGCAGCTTGACCGGGACAGGGTTACACGGGGAGCTGTTTTTT
>TRBV5-1|.|TRBJ2-5|TRBD1
CASSKTGGSRETQYF
TGCGCCAGCAGCAAGACAGGGGGCTCGAGAGAGACCCAGTACTTC
>TRBV28|.|TRBJ2-7|TRBD1
CASTMTHRGEQYF
TGTGCCAGCACCATGACCCACAGGGGGGAGCAGTACTTC
>TRBV4-1|.|TRBJ2-7|.
CASSHPSRHPLSSYEQYF
TGCGCCAGCAGCCACCCCAGCCGACACCCGCTGAGCTCCTACGAGCAGTACTTC
>TRBV28|.|TRBJ2-7|.
CASSPDRDTSYEQYF
TGTGCCAGCAGCCCCGACCGGGACACCTCCTACGAGCAGTACTTC
>TRBV4-1|.|TRBJ2-5|.
CASSQDGGPTGETQYF
TGCGCCAGCAGCCAAGATGGGGGCCCGACGGGGGAGACCCAGTACTTC